One sample yielded the 14 T cell receptor beta chains listed below, sequenced in a study of human T cells and chemical hapten exposure. The library attached unique molecular identifiers to individual cDNA molecules. Each CDR3 protein is one row after TCRdb ran MiXCR on the reads. The table includes about 2,500 distinct CDR3 sequences, approximately 48% detected once. The treatment here: therapeutic diphenylcyclopropenone sensitization with weekly scalp DPC. The specimen comprised whole blood, sampled before DPC sensitization or 2, 6, or about 24 weeks after (not recorded which). The receptors were gathered from an adult with alopecia areata. Some clones in this sample may be carry-over from other donors' samples. This table probably holds off-target reads from a library built for another chain.

The J gene is TRBJ2-4, the V gene TRBV10-1; TRBD2 is a possible D gene (5 bases). In germline, CDR1 is WNHNN, CDR2 SYGVQD (reference sequence). CDR3 length: 15 amino acids. The ends were cut back, 3 bases at V and 3 bases at J, with 12 bases in the middle. The CDR3 loop reads CASSESGILKNIQYF. CDR3 in DNA: TGCGCCAGCAGTGAATCGGGGATACTCAAAAACATTCAGTACTTC.

This clonotype appeared once. The V call is TRBV6-2 or TRBV6-3, the J call TRBJ2-7; maybe TRBD2 (5 bases). The CDR3 loop spans 13 amino acids. The ends were cut back, 9 bases at V and 6 bases at J, with 18 bases in the middle. The germline V gene encodes CDR1 MNHEY and CDR2 SVGEGT. CDR3 coding DNA: TGTGCCAGGAGGGAACCCTTTTTGTCCGAGCAGTACGTC. Translating it yields CARREPFLSEQYV.

This rearrangement joins TRBV20-1 to TRBJ2-4; no firm D call. V was trimmed by 5 bases and J by 1 base, leaving 15 bases between them. Germline CDR1 is DFQATT and CDR2 is SNEGSKA (reference sequence). The CDR3 is made up of 15 amino acids. The CDR3 is CSAFSPDLAKNIQYF. The CDR3 DNA follows: TGCAGTGCTTTCTCCCCTGACCTGGCCAAAAACATTCAGTACTTC.

This chain uses TRBV20-1 with TRBJ2-7, with no clear D. This CDR3 has 16 amino acids. Germline-derived CDR1 and CDR2 are DFQATT and SNEGSKA (reference sequence). Trimming removed 0 bases from V and 3 bases from J, with 18 bases in between. CDR3 DNA: TGCAGTGCTAGAGACTCAGGACGGTACGAGCTCTACGAGCAGTACTTC. Translation gives CSARDSGRYELYEQYF.

The J gene is TRBJ2-5, the V gene TRBV9, with TRBD2 matching over 10 bases. The CDR3 runs 15 residues. Germline V gene sequence: CDR1 SGDLS, CDR2 YYNGEE. The V and J ends lost 0 bases and 6 bases, in that order; junction bases with no gene match: 5. The CDR3 sequence is CASSVGLAGEKTQYF. CDR3 sequence (DNA): TGTGCCAGCAGCGTAGGCCTAGCGGGAGAAAAGACCCAGTACTTC.

The rearrangement uses TRBV29-1 and TRBJ2-3, with 11 positions matching TRBD2. The junction had 10 bases not matched to a gene; V was cut back by 7 bases and J by 4 bases. CDR1 is SQVTM, CDR2 ANQGSEA, per germline. The CDR3 runs 15 residues. CDR3 coding DNA: TGCAGCGGGGCCCCCCTAGCGGGAGGCTCAGATACGCAGTATTTT. Translation: CSGAPLAGGSDTQYF.

This chain connects TRBV28 to TRBJ2-3; D possibly corresponds to TRBD2 (6 bases). Trimming shortened V by 3 bases and J by 9 bases, and 19 bases separated the two germline ends. Germline loops: CDR1 MDHEN, CDR2 SYDVKM. The CDR3 loop spans 15 amino acids. CDR3 nucleotide sequence: TGTGCCAGCAGTTTCAACCGCGGGGCGATAGTCACGCAGTATTTT. It yields the protein CASSFNRGAIVTQYF.

The sample holds a few counts of this clonotype. The chain is built from TRBV7-9 and TRBJ2-2; no clear D gene. In germline, CDR1 is SEHNR, CDR2 FQNEAQ (reference sequence). The CDR3 totals 10 residues. V shed 7 bases and J shed 6 bases, with 3 bases lying between them. DNA for the CDR3: TGTGCCAGCACTTCCGGGGAGCTGTTTTTT. It specifies CASTSGELFF.

There are a few counts of this clonotype. The V call is TRBV7-2, the J call TRBJ2-3; D unresolved. V was trimmed by 5 bases and J by 2 bases, leaving 11 bases between them. This CDR3 contains 14 residues. The germline V gene has CDR1 SGHTA and CDR2 FQGNSA. The CDR3 DNA reads as TGTGCCAGCAGCCCCGACCTATCCACAGATACGCAGTATTTT. This sequence encodes CASSPDLSTDTQYF.

J is TRBJ2-1 and V is TRBV3-1; 15 bases are a match to TRBD2. Trimming cost V 1 base and J 5 bases; bases outside gene matches: 9. The V gene's germline CDR1 is LGHDT and CDR2 YNNKEL (reference sequence). This CDR3 region has 19 residues. Written as DNA, the CDR3 is TGTGCCAGCAGCCAAGTGGGGACTAGCGGGAGGTACCTAGACAATGAGCAGTTCTTC. Protein product: CASSQVGTSGRYLDNEQFF.

This clonotype was found a few times. V and J are TRBV7-3 and TRBJ2-4; 7 bases match TRBD1. Trimming took 5 bases from V and 9 from J; bases not matched to a gene: 4. The CDR3 loop spans 12 amino acids. Germline lookup yields CDR1 SGHTA and CDR2 FQGTGA. The CDR3 DNA follows: TGTGCCAGCAGCCCGCGACAGGGCATTCAGTACTTC. It yields the protein CASSPRQGIQYF. Supplemented by reference TRBV7-3 and TRBJ2-4, the full variable domain reads GAGVSQTPSNKVTEKGKYVELRCDPISGHTALYWYRQSLGQGPEFLIYFQGTGAADDSGLPNDRFFAVRPEGSVSTLKIQRTERGDSAVYLCASSPRQGIQYFGAGTRLSVL.

This sequence joins TRBV12-3 or TRBV12-4 and TRBJ2-5; D is perhaps TRBD2 (6 bases). Trimming cost V 0 bases and J 4 bases, with 12 bases left between them. The CDR3 length is 15 residues. The CDR3 DNA follows: TGTGCCAGCAGTTTAGCCCCCTGGAGGGGAGAGACCCAGTACTTC. Translating it yields CASSLAPWRGETQYF.

J is TRBJ2-1 and V is TRBV7-9, with D unclear. Trimming took off 6 bases at V and 2 bases at J, with 20 bases between the two ends. The CDR3 consists of 17 residues. The germline gives CDR1 SEHNR, CDR2 FQNEAQ (reference sequence). The CDR3 DNA is TGTGCCAGCAGTTACCCACGTTGGCGATACCCCTACAATGAGCAGTTCTTC. Translation: CASSYPRWRYPYNEQFF.

The rearrangement uses TRBV20-1 and TRBJ2-2, with D tentatively TRBD2 (6 bases). This CDR3 is built from 13 residues. Per the germline V gene, CDR1 is DFQATT and CDR2 is SNEGSKA (reference sequence). V was clipped by 5 bases and J by 1 base, with 8 bases between them. The DNA of the CDR3 is TGCAGTGCTCGACTAGGGAACACCGGGGAGCTGTTTTTT. Its translation is CSARLGNTGELFF.